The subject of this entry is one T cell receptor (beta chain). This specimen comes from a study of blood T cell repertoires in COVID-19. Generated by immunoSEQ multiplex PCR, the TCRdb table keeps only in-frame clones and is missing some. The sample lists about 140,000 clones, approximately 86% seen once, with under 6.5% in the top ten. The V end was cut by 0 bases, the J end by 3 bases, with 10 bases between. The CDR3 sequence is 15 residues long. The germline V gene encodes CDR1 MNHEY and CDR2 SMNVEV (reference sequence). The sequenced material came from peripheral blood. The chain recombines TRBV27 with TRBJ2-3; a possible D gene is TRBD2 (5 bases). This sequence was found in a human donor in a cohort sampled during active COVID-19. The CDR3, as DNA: TGTGCCAGCAGTTTATCGATGGGAGTAACAGATACGCAGTATTTT. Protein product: CASSLSMGVTDTQYF.